One sample yielded the 28 T cell receptor beta chains listed below, sequenced in a study of T cell responses to AZD1222 COVID-19 vaccine. TCRdb's table, derived via immunoSEQ multiplex PCR, lists solely in-frame clones and lacks some. The data contain 150,000 to 160,000 clones, roughly nine tenths of them seen just once; the ten biggest clones take up 6.9%. The sample was peripheral blood, taken after recovery from COVID-19. These receptors came from an adult who had recovered from COVID-19.

A few counts support this clone. The chain couples TRBV15 to TRBJ2-7, with a possible D match to TRBD1 (6 bases). Germline V gene data show CDR1 as LNHNV and CDR2 as YYDKDF (reference sequence). This CDR3 spans 14 amino acids. The V and J ends lost 2 bases and 3 bases respectively, with 11 bases between them. CDR3 DNA: TGTGCCACCAGCAGAACAGGGCTCAACTACGAGCAGTACTTC. Translation gives CATSRTGLNYEQYF. Together with reference TRBV15 and TRBJ2-7, the CDR3 gives the full variable domain: DAMVIQNPRYQVTQFGKPVTLSCSQTLNHNVMYWYQQKSSQAPKLLFHYYDKDFNNEADTPDNFQSRRPNTSFCFLDIRSPGLGDTAMYLCATSRTGLNYEQYFGPGTRLTVT.

This chain connects TRBV27 to TRBJ2-7, with 8 bases aligning to TRBD1. CDR3 size: 16 residues. V lost 3 bases and J lost 0; bases outside the gene matches: 7. CDR1 and CDR2 (germline): MNHEY, SMNVEV (reference sequence). This CDR3 reads CASSFGQGKASYEQYF. In DNA form, the CDR3 reads TGTGCCAGCAGTTTCGGACAGGGTAAGGCCTCCTACGAGCAGTACTTC.

This chain's CDR3 is CASRGDRGSYEQYF. CDR3 in DNA: TGTGCCAGCAGAGGGGACAGGGGCTCCTACGAGCAGTACTTC. The chain carries TRBV7-9 and TRBJ2-7, with TRBD1 matching 10 bases. The CDR3 has 14 residues. Unmatched junction bases numbered 2, after V lost 6 bases and J lost 0 bases. Germline values: CDR1 SEHNR, CDR2 FQNEAQ (reference sequence).

The J gene is TRBJ2-7, the V gene TRBV9; tentative D call: TRBD2 (6 bases). The V gene lost 0 bases and the J gene lost 5 bases, with 15 bases spanning the gap. Germline loops: CDR1 SGDLS, CDR2 YYNGEE. CDR3 length: 15 amino acids. The chain's CDR3 is CASSVAGTPLNEQYF. The CDR3 DNA sequence: TGTGCCAGCAGCGTAGCCGGGACTCCTTTAAACGAGCAGTACTTC. The variable domain in full, completed from reference TRBV9 and TRBJ2-7, reads DSGVTQTPKHLITATGQRVTLRCSPRSGDLSVYWYQQSLDQGLQFLIQYYNGEERAKGNILERFSAQQFPDLHSELNLSSLELGDSALYFCASSVAGTPLNEQYFGPGTRLTVT.

This clone was detected a few times. The V call is TRBV6-4, the J call TRBJ2-2; 7 bases map to TRBD1. Germline CDR1 MRHNA, CDR2 SNTAGT. CDR3 length equals 14 residues. With 2 bases clipped from V and 4 bases from J, the junction kept 1 base outside the gene matches. This CDR3 reads CASSDNRGTGELFF. CDR3 sequence (DNA): TGTGCCAGCAGTGACAACAGGGGCACCGGGGAGCTGTTTTTT.

This clone was detected once. V usage is TRBV5-1 and J usage is TRBJ2-3; TRBD2 might be the D (7 bases). Germline assignment: CDR1 SGHRS and CDR2 YFSETQ. The CDR3 loop spans 17 amino acids. The V end lost 0 bases, the J end lost 1 base, and 15 bases lay between the germline ends. As DNA, the CDR3 is TGCGCCAGCAGCTTGGGTCGCGGGGGCACTCGCACAGATACGCAGTATTTT. Its translation is CASSLGRGGTRTDTQYF.

The gene calls are TRBV6-5 and TRBJ1-1; 8 positions agree with TRBD1. This CDR3 region has 14 residues. J lost 5 bases, V lost 5 bases, and 7 bases had no gene match. Germline V gives CDR1 MNHEY, CDR2 SVGAGI. The CDR3 DNA reads TGTGCCAGCAGTCCTTGGACAGGGAGAACTGAAGCTTTCTTT. It specifies CASSPWTGRTEAFF.

J is TRBJ1-1 and V is TRBV5-1; 12 bases are a match to TRBD1. The germline V gene has CDR1 SGHRS and CDR2 YFSETQ. The length of the CDR3 is 14 residues. V lost 3 bases and J lost 7; bases outside the gene matches: 4. CDR3 residues: CASSSGQGADEAFF. The CDR3 DNA reads TGCGCCAGCAGCTCGGGACAGGGGGCGGATGAAGCTTTCTTT. Based on the CDR3 plus reference TRBV5-1 and TRBJ1-1, the full variable domain is KAGVTQTPRYLIKTRGQQVTLSCSPISGHRSVSWYQQTPGQGLQFLFEYFSETQRNKGNFPGRFSGRQFSNSRSEMNVSTLELGDSALYLCASSSGQGADEAFFGQGTRLTVV.

This clone showed up just once. This rearrangement joins TRBV5-4 to TRBJ1-5; D is unclear. From germline, CDR1 is SGHNT and CDR2 YYREEE (reference sequence). The CDR3 is 14 amino acids. Trimming removed 3 bases from V and 0 bases from J, with 7 bases in between. CDR3 sequence: CASSSQGSNQPQHF. The CDR3 bases are TGTGCCAGCAGCTCCCAAGGTAGCAATCAGCCCCAGCATTTT.

This sequence joins TRBV6-4 and TRBJ1-1; 7 bases line up with TRBD1. The CDR3 consists of 13 residues. V was clipped by 5 bases and J by 7 bases; unmatched bases: 7. The germline V gene has CDR1 MRHNA and CDR2 SNTAGT. The CDR3: CASSSGRDSEAFF. For the CDR3, the DNA is TGTGCCAGCAGTTCCGGGAGGGACAGTGAAGCTTTCTTT.

This clone was seen just once. The chain recombines TRBV24-1 with TRBJ2-3, with TRBD2 matching 9 bases. V lost 4 bases to trimming and J lost 4 bases; unmatched junction nucleotides: 11. Germline CDR1 is KGHDR and CDR2 is SFDVKD. This CDR3 spans 17 amino acids. For the CDR3, the DNA is TGTGCCACCAGTGAATCCGGCGGGAGGGCCCAGGCAGATACGCAGTATTTT. It yields the protein CATSESGGRAQADTQYF.

This chain connects TRBV15 to TRBJ1-5; TRBD1 is a possible D gene (6 bases). Germline lookup yields CDR1 LNHNV and CDR2 YYDKDF (reference sequence). The V end lost 3 bases, the J end lost 1 base, and 13 bases lay between the germline ends. This CDR3 has 16 amino acids. The CDR3 is CATSSGQLSSNQPQHF. The CDR3 region has the DNA TGTGCCACCAGCAGTGGACAGCTATCCAGCAATCAGCCCCAGCATTTT.

This rearrangement joins TRBV19 to TRBJ2-7, with TRBD1 matching over 7 bases. The V gene end was trimmed by 2 bases and the J gene end by 6 bases; junction bases not matched to a gene: 4. The CDR3 runs 13 residues. Per germline, CDR1 LNHDA and CDR2 SQIVND (reference sequence). The CDR3 region has the DNA TGTGCCAGTAGTATATTGGGACAGAGCGAGCAGTACTTC. Translated, it gives CASSILGQSEQYF.

This clone was picked up a small number of times. V gene TRBV5-1 combines with J gene TRBJ1-3, with a weak D call TRBD1 (5 bases). CDR3 size: 16 residues. Germline CDR1 and CDR2: SGHRS and YFSETQ. V was shortened by 0 bases and J by 0 bases, with 10 bases between the two germline ends. The CDR3 DNA is TGCGCCAGCAGCTTGGGGTGGGGGAGCTCTGGAAACACCATATATTTT. Translation gives CASSLGWGSSGNTIYF.

The rearrangement links TRBV5-6 to TRBJ1-2; D remains unclear. The CDR3 contains 13 residues. Trimming took off 1 base at V and 4 bases at J, with 8 bases between the two ends. Germline V gives CDR1 SGHDT, CDR2 YYEEEE. CDR3 bases: TGTGCCAGCAGCTTGAGTGGCGCCTATGGCTACACCTTC. Translation gives CASSLSGAYGYTF.

V is TRBV15 and J is TRBJ1-1; D gene uncertain. The germline CDR1 and CDR2 sequences are LNHNV and YYDKDF (reference sequence). Trimming stripped 0 bases from V and 1 base from J, with 0 bases between. The CDR3 contains 12 residues. The CDR3: CATSRENTEAFF. CDR3 coding DNA: TGTGCCACCAGCAGAGAGAACACTGAAGCTTTCTTT.

V and J are TRBV15 and TRBJ1-2; TRBD1 matches 7 bases. The germline CDR1 and CDR2 sequences are LNHNV and YYDKDF (reference sequence). Germline trimming cut 3 bases from V and 5 bases from J; bases unmatched to any gene: 9. The CDR3 runs 15 residues. CDR3 in amino acids: CATSRASSDRYGYTF. CDR3 DNA: TGTGCCACCAGCAGGGCTTCCTCGGACAGGTATGGCTACACCTTC.

The chain recombines TRBV7-2 with TRBJ1-1; 8 bases align to TRBD1. The V segment lost 3 bases and the J segment 7 bases; nucleotides outside the gene matches: 4. CDR1 SGHTA and CDR2 FQGNSA come from the germline V gene. The CDR3 is 13 amino acids. The CDR3: CASSFQGALEAFF. For the CDR3, the DNA is TGTGCCAGCAGCTTTCAGGGGGCCCTTGAAGCTTTCTTT. The full variable domain, rest sourced from reference TRBV7-2 and TRBJ1-1, is GAGVSQSPSNKVTEKGKDVELRCDPISGHTALYWYRQSLGQGLEFLIYFQGNSAPDKSGLPSDRFSAERTGGSVSTLTIQRTQQEDSAVYLCASSFQGALEAFFGQGTRLTVV.

The chain couples TRBV7-9 to TRBJ1-4; no reliable D call. CDR3 length equals 15 residues. Trimming pared 1 base from V and 7 bases from J, leaving 13 bases between. Germline lookup yields CDR1 SEHNR and CDR2 FQNEAQ (reference sequence). The CDR3 protein is CASSLEGFRSEKLFF. For the CDR3, the DNA is TGTGCCAGCAGCTTAGAAGGTTTTAGGAGTGAAAAACTGTTTTTT.

The genes are TRBV5-1 and TRBJ1-2, with 7 bases aligning to TRBD1. The CDR3 has 16 amino acids. The germline CDR1 and CDR2 sequences are SGHRS and YFSETQ. The ends lost 0 bases at V and 4 bases at J; junction bases unmatched: 9. The CDR3 protein is CASSLGQGPRGYGYTF. In DNA form, the CDR3 reads TGCGCCAGCAGCTTGGGACAGGGCCCGAGAGGCTATGGCTACACCTTC. Full variable domain (rest looked up from reference TRBV5-1 and TRBJ1-2): KAGVTQTPRYLIKTRGQQVTLSCSPISGHRSVSWYQQTPGQGLQFLFEYFSETQRNKGNFPGRFSGRQFSNSRSEMNVSTLELGDSALYLCASSLGQGPRGYGYTFGSGTRLTVV.

V and J are TRBV28 and TRBJ1-1, with TRBD1 matching over 10 bases. Trimming at V came to 0 bases and at J to 5 bases, leaving 6 bases not matched to a gene. This CDR3 contains 16 residues. Germline values: CDR1 MDHEN, CDR2 SYDVKM. The CDR3 nucleotides read TGTGCCAGCAGTTTATGGACAGGGGGCGGAGGGACTGAAGCTTTCTTT. Its protein is CASSLWTGGGGTEAFF.

This chain connects TRBV10-3 to TRBJ1-2, with D hard to call. The CDR3 extends over 13 amino acids. The V gene lost 3 bases and the J gene lost 3 bases, with 8 bases spanning the gap. Looked up from germline, CDR1 is ENHRY and CDR2 is SYGVKD. The CDR3 loop is CAISDPPDYGYTF. The CDR3 nucleotides are TGTGCCATCAGTGACCCGCCTGACTATGGCTACACCTTC.

V is TRBV9 and J is TRBJ1-3; no firm D call. The V and J ends lost 0 bases and 2 bases respectively, with 9 bases between them. This CDR3 contains 15 residues. Germline V gene data show CDR1 as SGDLS and CDR2 as YYNGEE. CDR3 sequence (DNA): TGTGCCAGCAGCGTAGAAGGCAATGCTGGAAACACCATATATTTT. As protein: CASSVEGNAGNTIYF.

The J gene is TRBJ1-1, the V gene TRBV2; tentative D call: TRBD1 (6 bases). Per the germline V gene, CDR1 is SNHLY and CDR2 is FYNNEI. The CDR3 extends over 15 amino acids. Trimming stripped 4 bases from V and 3 bases from J, with 15 bases between. The CDR3 DNA reads as TGTGCCAGCAGTGTTGGTCCGGCAGGGGACACTGAAGCTTTCTTT. Protein: CASSVGPAGDTEAFF. The full variable domain, completed using reference TRBV2 and TRBJ1-1, is EPEVTQTPSHQVTQMGQEVILRCVPISNHLYFYWYRQILGQKVEFLVSFYNNEISEKSEIFDDQFSVERPDGSNFTLKIRSTKLEDSAMYFCASSVGPAGDTEAFFGQGTRLTVV.

The chain carries TRBV5-1 and TRBJ2-2, with 7 bases fitting TRBD2. With V trimmed by 4 bases and J by 0 bases, 6 bases remained unmatched. CDR3 length: 16 amino acids. Germline V gene data show CDR1 as SGHRS and CDR2 as YFSETQ. The CDR3 loop reads CASSLLAPTNTGELFF. CDR3 nucleotide sequence: TGCGCCAGCAGCCTACTAGCGCCCACGAACACCGGGGAGCTGTTTTTT.

The rearrangement links TRBV5-1 to TRBJ2-1; 7 bases are shared with TRBD1. This CDR3 region has 14 residues. Germline CDR1 is SGHRS and CDR2 is YFSETQ. The V segment lost 0 bases and the J segment 3 bases; nucleotides outside the gene matches: 0. The CDR3 here is CASSLGTGYNEQFF. The CDR3 bases are TGCGCCAGCAGCTTGGGGACAGGCTACAATGAGCAGTTCTTC.

This chain links TRBV2 with TRBJ2-7, with 9 bases identical to TRBD1. The CDR3 is 16 amino acids. With 0 bases clipped from V and 3 bases from J, the junction kept 6 bases outside the gene matches. Germline V gives CDR1 SNHLY, CDR2 FYNNEI. The CDR3 region is CASSEASHRGHYEQYF. The DNA for the CDR3 is TGTGCCAGCAGTGAAGCCTCTCACAGGGGGCACTACGAGCAGTACTTC.

In its sample, this clone was seen once. CDR3 in amino acids: CASSLRTSGSNEQFF. CDR3 sequence (DNA): TGTGCCAGCAGCTTAAGGACTAGCGGGAGTAATGAGCAGTTCTTC. The chain employs TRBV13 and TRBJ2-1; 13 bases match TRBD2. Losses at the gene ends were 2 bases for V and 7 bases for J; bases not matched to a gene: 2. Germline V gives CDR1 PRHDT, CDR2 FYEKMQ (reference sequence). This CDR3 contains 15 residues.